This T cell receptor (beta chain) was sequenced during a study of blood T cells in healthy people across ages. Background on the study: Per every two T cells, about one barcoded beta molecule was captured by template switching.

A sample-barcoded 5' primer and a J-beta primer mix were used in a second PCR of roughly 7 to 12 cycles. One entry per CDR3 protein, called by TCRdb with MiXCR from the 5' RACE reads. Of about 730,000 distinct CDR3 sequences listed, around 46% are singletons. In its sample, this clonotype was seen a few times. V was trimmed by 1 base and J by 6 bases, leaving 14 bases between them. There are 15 residues in the CDR3. Germline V lookup: CDR1 SGHKS, CDR2 YYEKEE (reference sequence). The V call is TRBV5-5, the J call TRBJ2-1; D not certain. What was sequenced was blood. This sequence originates from a woman in her fifties or sixties in good health. This CDR3 reads CASSLWAAQFNEQFF. The CDR3, as DNA: TGTGCCAGCAGCTTGTGGGCGGCACAATTCAATGAGCAGTTCTTC.